The 30 T cell receptor beta chains below all came from one sample that was sequenced in a study of cytomegalovirus exposure and HLA in healthy donors. With 60 Vbeta and 13 Jbeta primers, the PCR was carried out. Clones were read by immunoSEQ multiplex PCR, and TCRdb kept only the in-frame ones, dropping some. The table for this sample gives 130,000 to 150,000 clones. The specimen was PBMCs. These receptors were taken from a male donor in good health and CMV-seronegative.

This sequence joins TRBV5-6 and TRBJ2-1; TRBD2 agrees at 8 bases. The germline CDR1 and CDR2 sequences are SGHDT and YYEEEE. The CDR3 loop spans 14 amino acids. With V trimmed by 10 bases and J by 2 bases, 8 bases remained unmatched. CDR3 DNA: TGTGCCTCGCTCCCCGGGAGGGCCTACAATGAGCAGTTCTTC. Its protein product is CASLPGRAYNEQFF.

The genes are TRBV9 and TRBJ2-1, with D hard to call. The V gene lost 4 bases and the J gene lost 3 bases, with 2 bases spanning the gap. The CDR3 contains 11 residues. From germline, CDR1 is SGDLS and CDR2 YYNGEE. The CDR3 DNA reads TGTGCCAGCAGCCTCTACAATGAGCAGTTCTTC. This translates into CASSLYNEQFF.

The gene calls are TRBV5-6 and TRBJ1-4, with 7 bases matching TRBD1. From germline, CDR1 is SGHDT and CDR2 YYEEEE. Germline trimming cut 1 base from V and 3 bases from J; bases unmatched to any gene: 0. This CDR3 comprises 14 residues. The CDR3 reads CASSLQGANEKLFF. CDR3 nucleotide sequence: TGTGCCAGCAGCTTGCAGGGGGCTAATGAAAAACTGTTTTTT.

The chain is built from TRBV5-1 and TRBJ2-3; 7 nucleotides align to TRBD2. V was clipped by 1 base and J by 2 bases; unmatched bases: 4. Germline V gene data show CDR1 as SGHRS and CDR2 as YFSETQ. This CDR3 contains 15 residues. The CDR3 here is CASSLWEGNTDTQYF. The DNA for the CDR3 is TGCGCCAGCAGCTTGTGGGAGGGAAACACAGATACGCAGTATTTT.

The chain links TRBV5-4 to TRBJ1-2; 9 bases align to TRBD1. The CDR3 covers 15 residues. Per germline, CDR1 SGHNT and CDR2 YYREEE (reference sequence). Germline trimming cut 4 bases from V and 7 bases from J; bases unmatched to any gene: 11. For the CDR3, the DNA is TGTGCCAGCAGCAACCGGGACAGGGCCGGTTCTGGCTACACCTTC. Translated, it gives CASSNRDRAGSGYTF.

The rearrangement uses TRBV6-5 and TRBJ1-1; D gene ambiguous. Trimming stripped 0 bases from V and 8 bases from J, with 10 bases between. The CDR3 runs to 13 residues. Germline V gene data show CDR1 as MNHEY and CDR2 as SVGAGI. CDR3 bases: TGTGCCAGCAGTTACTCGAAAATTCGGGAAGCTTTCTTT. Translation gives CASSYSKIREAFF.

V gene TRBV5-1 combines with J gene TRBJ2-5; D is perhaps TRBD1 (6 bases). Germline CDR1 reads SGHRS; CDR2 reads YFSETQ. The CDR3 covers 15 residues. The V and J ends lost 1 base and 2 bases respectively, with 12 bases between them. In DNA form, the CDR3 reads TGCGCCAGCAGCTTGACAGGGCTTTTACAAGAGACCCAGTACTTC. It translates to CASSLTGLLQETQYF.

The CDR3 reads CAWSVLAGVGEQYF. CDR3 bases: TGTGCCTGGAGTGTGCTAGCGGGAGTAGGGGAGCAGTACTTC. The rearrangement joins TRBV30 to TRBJ2-7, with 10 bases matching TRBD2. This CDR3 comprises 14 residues. CDR1 GTSNPN and CDR2 SVGIG come from the germline V gene (reference sequence). The junction had 6 bases not matched to a gene; V was cut back by 0 bases and J by 7 bases.

CDR3 in amino acids: CASSLSVEGDTEAFF. The CDR3 nucleotides are TGTGCCAGCAGTTTATCGGTTGAGGGTGACACTGAAGCTTTCTTT. The chain combines TRBV27 with TRBJ1-1; D call uncertain. In germline, CDR1 is MNHEY, CDR2 SMNVEV (reference sequence). The V end was cut by 0 bases, the J end by 3 bases, with 11 bases between. CDR3 length: 15 residues.

The chain joins TRBV30 to TRBJ2-7, with TRBD2 matching 10 bases. The CDR3 has 12 amino acids. V shed 8 bases, J shed 2 bases, and the junction held 3 bases outside the gene matches. The germline CDR1 and CDR2 sequences are GTSNPN and SVGIG (reference sequence). The CDR3 nucleotides are TGTGCCGGCGGGACTAGCGCCTACGAGCAGTACTTC. This encodes CAGGTSAYEQYF.

The rearrangement uses TRBV30 and TRBJ2-1; a weak D match, TRBD2 (5 bases). The CDR3 contains 13 residues. The germline CDR1 and CDR2 sequences are GTSNPN and SVGIG (reference sequence). Trimming pared 3 bases from V and 9 bases from J, leaving 15 bases between. The CDR3: CAWRTRGPGEQFF. The CDR3 DNA reads TGTGCCTGGAGAACCAGAGGGCCAGGTGAGCAGTTCTTC.

The chain employs TRBV28 and TRBJ1-5; D unresolved. The CDR3 loop spans 14 amino acids. Trimming shortened V by 7 bases and J by 5 bases, and 15 bases separated the two germline ends. The germline V gene encodes CDR1 MDHEN and CDR2 SYDVKM. CDR3 sequence reads: CASTPSGFDQPQHF. In nucleotides, the CDR3 is TGTGCCAGCACCCCATCGGGATTTGATCAGCCCCAGCATTTT. The full variable domain, with the rest looked up from reference TRBV28 and TRBJ1-5, is DVKVTQSSRYLVKRTGEKVFLECVQDMDHENMFWYRQDPGLGLRLIYFSYDVKMKEKGDIPEGYSVSREKKERFSLILESASTNQTSMYLCASTPSGFDQPQHFGDGTRLSIL.

This chain uses TRBV19 with TRBJ2-1, with a weak D call TRBD1 (6 bases). There are 14 residues in the CDR3. V was shortened by 5 bases and J by 4 bases, with 12 bases between the two germline ends. The V gene's germline CDR1 is LNHDA and CDR2 SQIVND (reference sequence). Written as DNA, the CDR3 is TGTGCCAGTAGTGGGCCTACAGGGTACAATGAGCAGTTCTTC. This encodes CASSGPTGYNEQFF.

The gene calls are TRBV5-1 and TRBJ1-4; no firm D call. Germline values: CDR1 SGHRS, CDR2 YFSETQ. The CDR3 is 16 residues long. V was pared by 0 bases and J by 0 bases, with 9 bases between. The CDR3 loop reads CASSLGPVATNEKLFF. In nucleotides, the CDR3 is TGCGCCAGCAGCTTGGGTCCGGTAGCAACTAATGAAAAACTGTTTTTT.

V gene TRBV5-1 combines with J gene TRBJ1-2, with D unclear. The V end lost 4 bases, the J end lost 1 base, and 5 bases lay between the germline ends. In germline, CDR1 is SGHRS, CDR2 YFSETQ. The CDR3 covers 12 residues. The CDR3 region has the DNA TGCGCCAGCAGCGGGCATAACTATGGCTACACCTTC. Translating gives CASSGHNYGYTF.

V usage is TRBV5-1 and J usage is TRBJ2-1; D might be TRBD1 (6 bases). Trimming shortened V by 4 bases and J by 5 bases, and 13 bases separated the two germline ends. The germline CDR1 and CDR2 sequences are SGHRS and YFSETQ. The CDR3 totals 14 residues. In nucleotides, the CDR3 is TGCGCCAGCAGCCCGTCGGGACAACACAATGAGCAGTTCTTC. It is translated as CASSPSGQHNEQFF.

The rearrangement links TRBV9 to TRBJ2-3, with 11 bases identical to TRBD2. The germline gives CDR1 SGDLS, CDR2 YYNGEE. CDR3 length: 15 residues. J gave up 7 bases and V 5 bases, and 9 bases lay outside the gene matches. The CDR3 DNA is TGTGCCAGCAGTCCGGTAGCGGGGGGGCTAAATACGCAGTATTTT. Translation gives CASSPVAGGLNTQYF. Based on the CDR3 plus reference TRBV9 and TRBJ2-3, the full variable domain is DSGVTQTPKHLITATGQRVTLRCSPRSGDLSVYWYQQSLDQGLQFLIQYYNGEERAKGNILERFSAQQFPDLHSELNLSSLELGDSALYFCASSPVAGGLNTQYFGPGTRLTVL.

The chain carries TRBV19 and TRBJ1-5, with 10 bases lining up with TRBD1. Germline V CDR1 and CDR2: LNHDA, SQIVND (reference sequence). CDR3 length equals 14 residues. J gave up 5 bases and V 5 bases, and 3 bases lay outside the gene matches. CDR3 nucleotide sequence: TGTGCCAGTAGTTTAGGGACAGGGGATCAGCCCCAGCATTTT. This encodes CASSLGTGDQPQHF.

The CDR3 here is CASSPQNPGLGRAYEQYF. The CDR3 bases are TGTGCCAGCTCACCACAGAACCCGGGACTAGGTCGGGCCTACGAGCAGTACTTC. V usage is TRBV18 and J usage is TRBJ2-7; 8 bases align to TRBD2. CDR3 size: 18 residues. J gave up 2 bases and V 1 base, and 13 bases lay outside the gene matches. Looked up from germline, CDR1 is KGHSH and CDR2 is LQKENI.

The CDR3 protein is CASSPTYGGNQPQHF. The CDR3 bases are TGTGCCAGCAGCCCTACCTACGGGGGCAATCAGCCCCAGCATTTT. The gene calls are TRBV5-8 and TRBJ1-5; D is ambiguous. The germline V and J ends were trimmed by 4 bases and 2 bases, with 13 bases remaining between them. CDR1 is SGHTS and CDR2 is YDEGEE in the germline V gene. The CDR3 consists of 15 residues.

The chain uses TRBV6-5 and TRBJ1-5; TRBD1 agrees at 10 bases. The CDR3 has 15 amino acids. V was pared by 4 bases and J by 5 bases, with 5 bases of the junction left unmatched. Germline V CDR1 and CDR2: MNHEY, SVGAGI. The CDR3 DNA reads TGTGCCAGCAGTTGGGGGACAGGGGTTGATCAGCCCCAGCATTTT. It translates to CASSWGTGVDQPQHF.

This chain links TRBV10-2 with TRBJ2-7; 11 bases agree with TRBD2. CDR3 size: 16 residues. V was pared by 10 bases and J by 4 bases, with 15 bases of the junction left unmatched. Germline V gene data show CDR1 as WSHSY and CDR2 as SAAADI. CDR3 residues: CATRGLSGRERYEQYF. CDR3 sequence (DNA): TGCGCCACCCGGGGTCTTAGCGGGAGGGAGAGGTACGAGCAGTACTTC.

V is TRBV29-1 and J is TRBJ2-3; no definite D call. CDR1 and CDR2 from the germline V gene are SQVTM and ANQGSEA. CDR3 length: 14 residues. Deletions cut 1 base from V and 2 bases from J, with 10 bases between. This CDR3 reads CSVEGAGYTDTQYF. CDR3 sequence (DNA): TGCAGCGTTGAAGGCGCAGGATACACAGATACGCAGTATTTT.

DNA for the CDR3: TGTGCCAGCAGCTTAGACCCTAGCGGGGGAGAGACCCAGTACTTC. Translated, it gives CASSLDPSGGETQYF. The chain uses TRBV7-9 and TRBJ2-5; 10 nucleotides align to TRBD2. This CDR3 is built from 15 residues. Germline CDR1 reads SEHNR; CDR2 reads FQNEAQ (reference sequence). With V trimmed by 1 base and J by 4 bases, 3 bases remained unmatched.

V gene TRBV2 combines with J gene TRBJ1-1, with TRBD1 matching 7 bases. J was trimmed by 6 bases and V by 7 bases; bases with no gene match: 11. In germline, CDR1 is SNHLY, CDR2 FYNNEI. The CDR3 consists of 14 residues. The CDR3 nucleotides are TGTGCCAGCAAAGGTCCGGACAGGTCTTCTGAAGCTTTCTTT. Amino acids: CASKGPDRSSEAFF.

The chain couples TRBV10-3 to TRBJ2-6; weak D call: TRBD1 (5 bases). CDR3 length: 16 residues. Trimming left V 5 bases short and J 4 bases short, with 15 bases between. Germline V gene sequence: CDR1 ENHRY, CDR2 SYGVKD. In nucleotides, the CDR3 is TGTGCCATCAGTCCGGTTTCAGGGTCCGGGGCCAACGTCCTGACTTTC. This gives the protein CAISPVSGSGANVLTF.

This chain uses TRBV9 with TRBJ1-6; 7 bases fit TRBD1. The CDR3 length is 18 residues. Trimming at V came to 3 bases and at J to 7 bases, leaving 16 bases not matched to a gene. Looked up from germline, CDR1 is SGDLS and CDR2 is YYNGEE. The CDR3 is CASSARDSRQNLNSPLHF. CDR3 coding DNA: TGTGCCAGCAGCGCCCGGGACAGCCGACAGAACTTGAATTCACCCCTCCACTTT.

The chain joins TRBV7-8 to TRBJ1-5; weak D call: TRBD1 (6 bases). The CDR3 runs 15 residues. With 5 bases removed from V and 4 bases from J, the gap between germline ends came to 15 bases. Looked up from germline, CDR1 is SGHVS and CDR2 is FQNEAQ. As DNA, the CDR3 is TGTGCCAGCAGCGGAACGGGACACTATAATCAGCCCCAGCATTTT. It codes for CASSGTGHYNQPQHF.

The rearrangement joins TRBV29-1 to TRBJ2-3; 10 bases line up with TRBD1. V shed 5 bases and J 5 bases; nucleotides not matched to a gene: 4. The CDR3 covers 13 residues. Germline CDR1 SQVTM, CDR2 ANQGSEA. CDR3 in DNA: TGCAGCGTTCGGACAGGGGGGAGAGATACGCAGTATTTT. It is translated as CSVRTGGRDTQYF.

This sequence joins TRBV6-6 and TRBJ1-4, with D possibly TRBD1 on 5 matching bases. The V end lost 0 bases, the J end lost 12 bases, and 17 bases lay between the germline ends. The germline V gene encodes CDR1 MNHNY and CDR2 SVGAGI (reference sequence). This CDR3 contains 15 residues. CDR3 nucleotide sequence: TGTGCCAGCAGTTACTCGACGGGGGGGGTTGCGGAACTGTTTTTT. Amino acid sequence: CASSYSTGGVAELFF.